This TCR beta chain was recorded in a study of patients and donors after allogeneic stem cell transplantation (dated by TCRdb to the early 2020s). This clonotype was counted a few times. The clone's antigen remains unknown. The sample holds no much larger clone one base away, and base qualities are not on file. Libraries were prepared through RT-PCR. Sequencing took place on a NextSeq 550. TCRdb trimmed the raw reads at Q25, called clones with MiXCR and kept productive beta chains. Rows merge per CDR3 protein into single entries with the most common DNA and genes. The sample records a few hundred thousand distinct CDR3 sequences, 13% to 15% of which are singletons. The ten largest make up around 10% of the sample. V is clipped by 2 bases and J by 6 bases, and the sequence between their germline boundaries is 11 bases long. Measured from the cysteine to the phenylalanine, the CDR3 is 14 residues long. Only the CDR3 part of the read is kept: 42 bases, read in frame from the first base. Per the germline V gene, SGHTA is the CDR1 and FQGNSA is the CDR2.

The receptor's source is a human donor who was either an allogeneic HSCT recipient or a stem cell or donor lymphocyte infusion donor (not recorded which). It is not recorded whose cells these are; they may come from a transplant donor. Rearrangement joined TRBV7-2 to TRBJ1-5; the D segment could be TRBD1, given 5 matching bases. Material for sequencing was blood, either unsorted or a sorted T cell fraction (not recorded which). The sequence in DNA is TGTGCCAGCAGCTTACTGGGGGTGACTCAGCCCCAGCATTTT. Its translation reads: CASSLLGVTQPQHF. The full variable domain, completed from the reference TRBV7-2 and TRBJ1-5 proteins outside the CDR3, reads GAGVSQSPSNKVTEKGKDVELRCDPISGHTALYWYRQSLGQGLEFLIYFQGNSAPDKSGLPSDRFSAERTGGSVSTLTIQRTQQEDSAVYLCASSLLGVTQPQHFGDGTRLSIL.